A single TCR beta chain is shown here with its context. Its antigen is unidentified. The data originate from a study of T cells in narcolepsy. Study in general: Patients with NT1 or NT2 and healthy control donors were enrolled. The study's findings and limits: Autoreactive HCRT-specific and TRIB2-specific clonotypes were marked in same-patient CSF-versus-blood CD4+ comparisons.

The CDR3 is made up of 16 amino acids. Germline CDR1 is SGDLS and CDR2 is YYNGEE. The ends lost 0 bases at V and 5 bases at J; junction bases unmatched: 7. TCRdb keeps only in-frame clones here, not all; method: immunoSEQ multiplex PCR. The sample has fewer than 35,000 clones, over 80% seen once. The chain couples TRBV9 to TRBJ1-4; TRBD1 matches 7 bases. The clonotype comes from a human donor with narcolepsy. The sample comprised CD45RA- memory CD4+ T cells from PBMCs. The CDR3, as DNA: TGTGCCAGCAGCGTAGGGGCGACAGGGTCCAATGAAAAACTGTTTTTT. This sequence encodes CASSVGATGSNEKLFF.